Below are 11 T cell receptor beta chains sequenced from a single sample in a study of blood T cell repertoires in COVID-19. Measured with immunoSEQ multiplex PCR; TCRdb has only the in-frame clones, and not every one. The sample has over 200,000 clones, roughly nine tenths seen once. Specimen: peripheral blood. Source of these receptors: a woman between 18 and 29 years old who had recovered from COVID-19.

This chain joins TRBV27 and TRBJ2-5, with D uncertain. V was shortened by 2 bases and J by 2 bases, with 6 bases between the two germline ends. Germline loops: CDR1 MNHEY, CDR2 SMNVEV (reference sequence). This CDR3 comprises 13 residues. The CDR3 DNA reads TGTGCCAGCAGTTTAGGAGAGCAAGAGACCCAGTACTTC. This gives the protein CASSLGEQETQYF.

The sample holds one count of this clone. The sample holds other DNA sequences that translate to the same CDR3. The CDR3 sequence: CSVSGSNEQFF. CDR3 in DNA: TGCAGCGTTAGCGGGAGTAATGAGCAGTTCTTC. The genes are TRBV29-1 and TRBJ2-1, with 8 bases aligning to TRBD2. The germline CDR1 and CDR2 sequences are SQVTM and ANQGSEA. V was pared by 5 bases and J by 7 bases, with 1 base of the junction left unmatched. This CDR3 contains 11 residues.

V is TRBV29-1 and J is TRBJ1-5; D is perhaps TRBD1 (6 bases). Germline V gene data show CDR1 as SQVTM and CDR2 as ANQGSEA. Trimming removed 6 bases at V and 2 bases at J, with 14 bases between. This CDR3 is built from 14 residues. Here the CDR3 DNA reads TGCAGCGTGAGGGACACCCTTGGCAATCAGCCCCAGCATTTT. This translates into CSVRDTLGNQPQHF.

The chain recombines TRBV27 with TRBJ1-5; a weak D match, TRBD1 (5 bases). The CDR3 sequence is 15 residues long. Germline V gene sequence: CDR1 MNHEY, CDR2 SMNVEV (reference sequence). Trimming stripped 1 base from V and 6 bases from J, with 13 bases between. The CDR3 coding sequence is TGTGCCAGCAGTTTATTCGGAAGGGGAGGTCAGCCCCAGCATTTT. This sequence encodes CASSLFGRGGQPQHF.

The gene calls are TRBV19 and TRBJ1-1; TRBD1 matches 11 bases. J gave up 4 bases and V 6 bases, and 4 bases lay outside the gene matches. The CDR3 loop spans 14 amino acids. Germline assignment: CDR1 LNHDA and CDR2 SQIVND (reference sequence). This chain's CDR3 is CASRPGQGATEAFF. Here the CDR3 DNA reads TGTGCCAGTAGGCCTGGACAGGGGGCCACTGAAGCTTTCTTT.

The rearrangement links TRBV3-1 (or the pseudogene TRBV3-2) to TRBJ2-7; 8 positions match TRBD2. V lost 4 bases to trimming and J lost 3 bases; unmatched junction nucleotides: 5. The CDR3 is 14 amino acids. The V gene's germline CDR1 is LGHDT and CDR2 YNNKEL (reference sequence). In nucleotides, the CDR3 is TGTGCCAGCAGCCCTCGGGGGGGAAACTACGAGCAGTACTTC. This codes for CASSPRGGNYEQYF.

The V gene is TRBV12-3 or TRBV12-4, the J gene TRBJ2-2; possible D gene TRBD2, 5 bases. V lost 4 bases and J 7 bases, leaving 10 bases between the germline ends. The CDR3 totals 13 residues. The CDR3 here is CASSYLRDGELFF. The CDR3, as DNA: TGTGCCAGCAGTTACCTGAGGGACGGGGAGCTGTTTTTT.

J is TRBJ1-1 and V is TRBV5-5; weak D call: TRBD1 (5 bases). Germline V CDR1 and CDR2: SGHKS, YYEKEE (reference sequence). Trimming shortened V by 2 bases and J by 1 base, and 12 bases separated the two germline ends. CDR3 size: 15 residues. CDR3 DNA sequence: TGTGCCAGCAGCTTCGCACGGCAGGGGAACACTGAAGCTTTCTTT. It specifies CASSFARQGNTEAFF.

The rearrangement uses TRBV3-1 (or the pseudogene TRBV3-2) and TRBJ1-3, with D unresolved. Germline CDR1 LGHDT, CDR2 YNNKEL (reference sequence). The CDR3 is 13 residues long. Trimming took 4 bases from V and 1 from J, leaving 5 bases between them. CDR3 DNA: TGTGCCAGCAGCCTCCGGTCTGGAAACACCATATATTTT. Its protein is CASSLRSGNTIYF.

The chain recombines TRBV4-1 with TRBJ2-1; D unclear. The CDR3 is 15 amino acids. In germline, CDR1 is MGHRA, CDR2 YSYEKL. The V end lost 2 bases, the J end lost 8 bases, and 16 bases lay between the germline ends. The chain's CDR3 is CASSQNTNPGDEQFF. CDR3 DNA sequence: TGCGCCAGCAGCCAAAATACAAATCCCGGAGATGAGCAGTTCTTC.

This clone is a singleton in its sample. The chain uses TRBV5-1 and TRBJ1-1, with TRBD1 matching 8 bases. In germline, CDR1 is SGHRS, CDR2 YFSETQ. Trimming at V came to 7 bases and at J to 2 bases, leaving 10 bases not matched to a gene. This CDR3 comprises 15 residues. Written as DNA, the CDR3 is TGCGCCAGCCATAATGACCAGGGGGCTAACACTGAAGCTTTCTTT. It translates to CASHNDQGANTEAFF.